Below, one T cell receptor (beta chain) is given with its context. Its antigen is unknown. The data are from a study of cytomegalovirus exposure and HLA in healthy donors. The wider study: Researchers found that approximately 85% of 300 to 450 genotyped donors fell within the Caucasian-associated ancestry cluster.

Study-wide findings and caveats: A likely sequencing artifact accounted for one observed cluster of highly shared sequence variants. Accurate prediction of HLA-A and HLA-B alleles (for most subjects) was reportedly achieved from TCR beta sequences. Because they were indistinguishable, some V segments, including TRBV6-2 and TRBV6-3, were excluded.

PCR primers comprised 60 Vbeta and 13 Jbeta primers. The table came from immunoSEQ multiplex PCR; TCRdb's copy has only in-frame clones and leaves some out. Of some 150,000 clones listed, about 62% are singletons. This CDR3 spans 15 amino acids. J was trimmed by 5 bases and V by 6 bases; bases with no gene match: 6. CDR1 is MNHNY and CDR2 is SVGAGI in the germline V gene (reference sequence). The sequenced material came from PBMCs. V usage is TRBV6-6 and J usage is TRBJ1-5, with 11 bases lining up with TRBD1. The receptor comes from a man in his forties in good health and CMV-seronegative. This CDR3 is CASRGWDRGDQPQHF. In nucleotides, the CDR3 is TGTGCCAGCAGGGGATGGGACAGGGGGGATCAGCCCCAGCATTTT.